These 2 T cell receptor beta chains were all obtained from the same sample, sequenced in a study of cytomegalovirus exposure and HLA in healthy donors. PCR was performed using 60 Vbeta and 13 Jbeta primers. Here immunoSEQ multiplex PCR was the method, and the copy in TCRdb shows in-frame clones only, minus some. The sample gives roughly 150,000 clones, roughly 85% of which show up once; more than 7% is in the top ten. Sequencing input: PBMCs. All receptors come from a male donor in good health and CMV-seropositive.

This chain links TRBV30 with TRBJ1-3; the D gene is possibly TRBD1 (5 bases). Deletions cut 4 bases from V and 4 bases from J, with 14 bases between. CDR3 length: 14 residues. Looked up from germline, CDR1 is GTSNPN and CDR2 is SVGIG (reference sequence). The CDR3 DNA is TGTGCCTGGAACCTCGGGGGATTGGGAAACACCATATATTTT. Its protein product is CAWNLGGLGNTIYF.

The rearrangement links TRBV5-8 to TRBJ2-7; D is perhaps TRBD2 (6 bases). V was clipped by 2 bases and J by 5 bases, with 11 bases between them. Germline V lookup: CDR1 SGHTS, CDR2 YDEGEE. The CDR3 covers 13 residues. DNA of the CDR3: TGTGCCAGCAGCTTCGGGGGTCGGAACGAGCAGTACTTC. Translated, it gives CASSFGGRNEQYF.